What follows is one TCR beta chain and its context. Its antigen is unidentified. This sample was included in a study of cytomegalovirus exposure and HLA in healthy donors. CDR1 is SGDLS, CDR2 YYNGEE, per germline. Trimming removed 1 base from V and 3 bases from J; junction bases left unmatched: 6. This CDR3 spans 15 amino acids. Findings of the study overall: A later analysis linked a missense variant in DCLRE1C to the trimming of TCR beta V and J genes.

PCR was performed using 60 Vbeta and 13 Jbeta primers. Profiling relied on immunoSEQ multiplex PCR, and the TCRdb table lists in-frame clones only, not all of them. The data contain some 250,000 clones, 82% of them singletons. The specimen was PBMCs. The chain has TRBV9 and TRBJ2-7; 8 bases are shared with TRBD1. This TCR was sampled from a woman aged 40 to 50 in good health and CMV-seropositive. CDR3 loop: CASSVQGANIYEQYF. Here the CDR3 DNA reads TGTGCCAGCAGCGTACAGGGGGCGAATATCTACGAGCAGTACTTC.